What follows are 26 T cell receptor beta chains derived from one specimen sequenced in a study of CXCR4 blockade with PD-1 therapy in pancreatic cancer. Data came from immunoSEQ multiplex PCR; TCRdb stores just in-frame clones and leaves some out. The profile shows more than 15,000 clones, roughly 72% of them singletons. Sample: tumor tissue. The source is a human donor with pancreatic ductal adenocarcinoma.

The V call is TRBV30, the J call TRBJ1-3, with D perhaps TRBD1 (5 bases). Germline V gene sequence: CDR1 GTSNPN, CDR2 SVGIG (reference sequence). The length of the CDR3 is 17 residues. The germline V and J ends were trimmed by 3 bases and 0 bases, with 18 bases remaining between them. The CDR3 reads CAWRWRGPLLSGNTIYF. In nucleotides, the CDR3 is TGTGCCTGGAGGTGGAGGGGACCTCTCCTCTCTGGAAACACCATATATTTT.

The V and J genes are TRBV19 and TRBJ1-2; D not resolved. Germline V lookup: CDR1 LNHDA, CDR2 SQIVND (reference sequence). The V end lost 0 bases, the J end lost 3 bases, and 11 bases lay between the germline ends. The CDR3 has 15 amino acids. The CDR3 sequence: CASSIEGGIDYGYTF. In DNA, the CDR3 is TGTGCCAGTAGTATAGAGGGAGGGATCGACTATGGCTACACCTTC.

This clone was seen once. This chain uses TRBV5-1 with TRBJ2-7; unclear D gene. The V gene lost 0 bases and the J gene lost 5 bases, with 15 bases spanning the gap. CDR1 is SGHRS, CDR2 YFSETQ, per germline. This CDR3 comprises 15 residues. The CDR3 nucleotides read TGCGCCAGCAGCTTGGAGGCAGGTGGTTACCACGAGCAGTACTTC. Amino acid sequence: CASSLEAGGYHEQYF.

This clone was found a few times. V is TRBV6-4 and J is TRBJ2-7; TRBD1 or TRBD2 may be the D gene (6 bases each). Germline V CDR1 and CDR2: MRHNA, SNTAGT. There are 17 residues in the CDR3. Trimming removed 4 bases from V and 2 bases from J, with 21 bases in between. The CDR3 DNA reads as TGTGCCAGCAGTGGGATGGGGGGCGCCAGCTTCACCTACGAGCAGTACTTC. Encoded protein: CASSGMGGASFTYEQYF.

The chain links TRBV28 to TRBJ1-6; 8 bases align to TRBD1. Trimming at V came to 5 bases and at J to 9 bases, leaving 9 bases not matched to a gene. The CDR3 has 15 amino acids. Germline values: CDR1 MDHEN, CDR2 SYDVKM. The CDR3 loop reads CASSPRQGMGSPLHF. As DNA, the CDR3 is TGTGCCAGCAGTCCCCGACAGGGGATGGGTTCACCCCTCCACTTT.

The CDR3 DNA follows: TGTGCCTGGATTCAGGGGTTTGGGGAGCAGTACTTC. Translating it yields CAWIQGFGEQYF. The chain is built from TRBV30 and TRBJ2-7; tentatively, D is TRBD1 (6 bases). Trimming removed 4 bases from V and 7 bases from J, with 14 bases in between. The CDR3 extends over 12 amino acids. The germline CDR1 and CDR2 sequences are GTSNPN and SVGIG (reference sequence).

The CDR3 here is CASRGQGVSGNTIYF. The CDR3 nucleotides are TGTGCCAGCAGAGGACAGGGCGTTTCTGGAAACACCATATATTTT. The chain joins TRBV6-8 to TRBJ1-3; TRBD1 agrees at 8 bases. Per germline, CDR1 MNHGY and CDR2 SAAAGT. The V segment lost 6 bases and the J segment 1 base; nucleotides outside the gene matches: 5. The CDR3 spans 15 residues.

J is TRBJ2-7 and V is TRBV19; 7 positions agree with TRBD1. V dropped 5 bases and J dropped 2; count of bases not matched to a gene: 6. CDR3 length: 14 amino acids. Looked up from germline, CDR1 is LNHDA and CDR2 is SQIVND (reference sequence). The CDR3 reads CASSPRTGPYEQYF. CDR3 bases: TGTGCCAGTAGTCCCCGGACAGGACCCTACGAGCAGTACTTC.

The chain is built from TRBV28 and TRBJ1-4, with a tentative D call TRBD1 (6 bases). CDR1 and CDR2 (germline): MDHEN, SYDVKM. V was shortened by 5 bases and J by 7 bases, with 14 bases between the two germline ends. The CDR3 loop spans 14 amino acids. CDR3 protein: CASSPTGIGEKLFF. In DNA, the CDR3 is TGTGCCAGCAGTCCGACAGGTATTGGTGAAAAACTGTTTTTT.

This clone appeared a single time. V and J are TRBV9 and TRBJ2-7; possibly TRBD1 for D (7 bases). V lost 2 bases and J lost 6, with 15 bases in between. This CDR3 comprises 14 residues. The germline CDR1 and CDR2 sequences are SGDLS and YYNGEE. CDR3 sequence (DNA): TGTGCCAGCAGCGTCGGGACCCAGGGGGGCGAGCAGTACTTC. Translation gives CASSVGTQGGEQYF.

The J gene is TRBJ1-5, the V gene TRBV14; D is unresolved. V was clipped by 4 bases and J by 6 bases, with 7 bases between them. The CDR3 is 12 amino acids. Germline loops: CDR1 SGHDN, CDR2 FVKESK. Written as DNA, the CDR3 is TGTGCCAGCAGCCCCCGTACTCAGCCCCAGCATTTT. The encoded protein is CASSPRTQPQHF.

This clone has just one count. This chain connects TRBV28 to TRBJ2-3; no definite D call. This CDR3 is built from 12 residues. Trimming removed 7 bases at V and 2 bases at J, with 7 bases between. Per the germline V gene, CDR1 is MDHEN and CDR2 is SYDVKM. Written as DNA, the CDR3 is TGTGCCAGCAACGGAGACACAGATACGCAGTATTTT. Protein: CASNGDTDTQYF.

V and J are TRBV7-6 and TRBJ1-5, with D perhaps TRBD1 (6 bases). The CDR3 totals 14 residues. The V end was cut by 3 bases, the J end by 2 bases, with 8 bases between. Germline CDR1 is SGHVS and CDR2 is FNYEAQ. The CDR3: CASSLAGGNQPQHF. The DNA for the CDR3 is TGTGCCAGCAGCTTGGCAGGGGGCAATCAGCCCCAGCATTTT. The complete variable domain, with remaining parts taken from reference TRBV7-6 and TRBJ1-5, reads GAGVSQSPRYKVTKRGQDVALRCDPISGHVSLYWYRQALGQGPEFLTYFNYEAQQDKSGLPNDRFSAERPEGSISTLTIQRTEQRDSAMYRCASSLAGGNQPQHFGDGTRLSIL.

The chain combines TRBV6-8 with TRBJ2-7, with 10 bases fitting TRBD1. The germline V gene has CDR1 MNHGY and CDR2 SAAAGT. With V trimmed by 4 bases and J by 3 bases, 6 bases remained unmatched. CDR3 length: 15 amino acids. The DNA for the CDR3 is TGTGCCAGCAGTTCGGGACAGGGGTCAATCTACGAGCAGTACTTC. Protein product: CASSSGQGSIYEQYF.

This clone was found once. The chain has TRBV29-1 and TRBJ1-2, with a possible D match to TRBD1 (6 bases). Germline V gene data show CDR1 as SQVTM and CDR2 as ANQGSEA. The CDR3 is made up of 13 amino acids. V was clipped by 4 bases and J by 2 bases, with 11 bases between them. Here the CDR3 reads CSVAGGANYGYTF. The CDR3 bases are TGCAGCGTTGCTGGGGGGGCGAACTATGGCTACACCTTC. Together with reference TRBV29-1 and TRBJ1-2, the CDR3 gives the full variable domain: SAVISQKPSRDICQRGTSLTIQCQVDSQVTMMFWYRQQPGQSLTLIATANQGSEATYESGFVIDKFPISRPNLTFSTLTVSNMSPEDSSIYLCSVAGGANYGYTFGSGTRLTVV.

This sequence joins TRBV11-3 and TRBJ2-2; 14 positions agree with TRBD2. With 5 bases clipped from V and 0 bases from J, the junction kept 5 bases outside the gene matches. The CDR3 loop spans 18 amino acids. Germline V CDR1 and CDR2: SGHNT, YENEEA. CDR3 region: CASSQGGLAGANTGELFF. CDR3 nucleotides: TGTGCCAGCAGCCAAGGGGGACTAGCGGGAGCGAACACCGGGGAGCTGTTTTTT.

The chain couples TRBV28 to TRBJ2-4; 9 positions match TRBD1. Germline V gene sequence: CDR1 MDHEN, CDR2 SYDVKM. The V and J ends lost 6 bases and 9 bases, in that order; junction bases with no gene match: 12. The CDR3 runs 15 residues. CDR3 in DNA: TGTGCCAGCAGGGGGAACATGGACAGGGGAGGCATTCAGTACTTC. Amino acid sequence: CASRGNMDRGGIQYF.

The V gene is TRBV28, the J gene TRBJ2-4; possible D gene TRBD1, 5 bases. Trimming removed 3 bases at V and 0 bases at J, with 6 bases between. Germline CDR1 is MDHEN and CDR2 is SYDVKM. This CDR3 is 14 amino acids long. The CDR3 protein is CASSLTVAKNIQYF. The CDR3 DNA follows: TGTGCCAGCAGTTTGACAGTAGCCAAAAACATTCAGTACTTC. Based on the CDR3 plus reference TRBV28 and TRBJ2-4, the full variable domain is DVKVTQSSRYLVKRTGEKVFLECVQDMDHENMFWYRQDPGLGLRLIYFSYDVKMKEKGDIPEGYSVSREKKERFSLILESASTNQTSMYLCASSLTVAKNIQYFGAGTRLSVL.

The rearrangement joins TRBV29-1 to TRBJ2-7; TRBD2 might be the D (7 bases). Per germline, CDR1 SQVTM and CDR2 ANQGSEA. There are 13 residues in the CDR3. The V end lost 7 bases, the J end lost 3 bases, and 16 bases lay between the germline ends. The CDR3 coding sequence is TGCAGCGCCCGGGGGGCGGTAATCTACGAGCAGTACTTC. Its translation is CSARGAVIYEQYF.

The chain couples TRBV28 to TRBJ1-4; D not resolved. The CDR3 consists of 14 residues. The germline V gene encodes CDR1 MDHEN and CDR2 SYDVKM. Trimming left V 6 bases short and J 2 bases short, with 10 bases between. CDR3 protein: CASRGASTNEKLFF. The CDR3 DNA follows: TGTGCCAGCAGAGGAGCCTCGACTAATGAAAAACTGTTTTTT.

The V call is TRBV23-1, the J call TRBJ2-3; 14 bases line up with TRBD2. TRBV23-1 has ORF status, its function being uncertain. CDR3 length equals 19 residues. The V and J ends lost 5 bases and 3 bases, in that order; junction bases with no gene match: 13. The chain's CDR3 is CASSYTGLAGGRGTDTQYF. DNA for the CDR3: TGCGCCAGCAGTTACACCGGACTAGCGGGAGGAAGAGGGACAGATACGCAGTATTTT.

The V and J genes are TRBV18 and TRBJ2-6; D is unresolved. CDR1 is KGHSH and CDR2 is LQKENI in the germline V gene. V was cut by 3 bases and J by 0 bases, with 9 bases left in between. The CDR3 contains 16 residues. CDR3 nucleotide sequence: TGTGCCAGCTCACCCACTAAAAACTCTGGGGCCAACGTCCTGACTTTC. Its protein product is CASSPTKNSGANVLTF.

This chain connects TRBV19 to TRBJ2-7; perhaps TRBD2 as D (6 bases). V shed 3 bases and J shed 5 bases, with 11 bases lying between them. The CDR3 spans 13 residues. Germline V gives CDR1 LNHDA, CDR2 SQIVND (reference sequence). This CDR3 reads CASSISGRHEQYF. The CDR3 region has the DNA TGTGCCAGTAGTATCTCGGGGAGGCACGAGCAGTACTTC.

The chain couples TRBV18 to TRBJ2-7, with 10 bases fitting TRBD1. CDR1 is KGHSH, CDR2 LQKENI, per germline. The CDR3 is made up of 15 amino acids. The ends lost 1 base at V and 5 bases at J; junction bases unmatched: 5. The CDR3 protein is CASSPLLGQGNEQYF. The CDR3 DNA follows: TGTGCCAGCTCACCACTCCTGGGACAGGGGAACGAGCAGTACTTC.

This clone was counted a few times. The chain is built from TRBV28 and TRBJ2-7, with 8 bases matching TRBD1. The V and J ends lost 5 bases and 6 bases, in that order; junction bases with no gene match: 12. CDR3 length equals 15 residues. CDR1 is MDHEN and CDR2 is SYDVKM in the germline V gene. The CDR3 loop is CASSPPSDRVREQYF. The CDR3 DNA follows: TGTGCCAGCAGTCCCCCCTCGGACAGGGTGCGCGAGCAGTACTTC.

This sequence joins TRBV9 and TRBJ1-4; the D is unclear. Germline V gene data show CDR1 as SGDLS and CDR2 as YYNGEE. This CDR3 has 14 residues. V was trimmed by 1 base and J by 7 bases, leaving 11 bases between them. As DNA, the CDR3 is TGTGCCAGCAGCGTACGGGCGGGTAGTGAAAAACTGTTTTTT. It encodes CASSVRAGSEKLFF.